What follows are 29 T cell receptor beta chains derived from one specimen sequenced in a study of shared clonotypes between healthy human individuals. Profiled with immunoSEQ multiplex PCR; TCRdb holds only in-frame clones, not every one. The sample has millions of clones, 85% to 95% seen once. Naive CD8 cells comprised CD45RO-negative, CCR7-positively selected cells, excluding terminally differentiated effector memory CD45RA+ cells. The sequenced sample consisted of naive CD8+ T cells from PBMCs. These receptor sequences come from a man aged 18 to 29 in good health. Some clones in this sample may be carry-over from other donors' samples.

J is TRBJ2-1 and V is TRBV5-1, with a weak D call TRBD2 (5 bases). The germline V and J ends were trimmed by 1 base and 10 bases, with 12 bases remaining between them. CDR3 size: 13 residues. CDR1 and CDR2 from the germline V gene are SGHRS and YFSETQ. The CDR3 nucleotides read TGCGCCAGCAGCTTGCGGACTCCTAACGAGCAGTTCTTC. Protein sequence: CASSLRTPNEQFF.

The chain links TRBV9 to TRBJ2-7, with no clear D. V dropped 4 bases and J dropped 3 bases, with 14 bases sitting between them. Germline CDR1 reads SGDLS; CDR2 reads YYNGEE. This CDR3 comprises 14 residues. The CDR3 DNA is TGTGCCAGCAGCCCATCTTTTGTGGGCTACGAGCAGTACTTC. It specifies CASSPSFVGYEQYF.

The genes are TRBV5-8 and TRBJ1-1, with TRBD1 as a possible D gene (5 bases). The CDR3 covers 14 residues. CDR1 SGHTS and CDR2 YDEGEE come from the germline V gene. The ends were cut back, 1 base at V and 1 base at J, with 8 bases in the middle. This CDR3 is CASSLPGTNTEAFF. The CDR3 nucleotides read TGTGCCAGCAGCTTGCCGGGGACGAACACTGAAGCTTTCTTT.

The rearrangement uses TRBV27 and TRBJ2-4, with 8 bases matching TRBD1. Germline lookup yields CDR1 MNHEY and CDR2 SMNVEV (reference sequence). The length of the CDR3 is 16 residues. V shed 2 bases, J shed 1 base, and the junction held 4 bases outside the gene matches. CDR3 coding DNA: TGTGCCAGCAGTTTACAGGGGGCCTGGGCCAAAAACATTCAGTACTTC. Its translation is CASSLQGAWAKNIQYF.

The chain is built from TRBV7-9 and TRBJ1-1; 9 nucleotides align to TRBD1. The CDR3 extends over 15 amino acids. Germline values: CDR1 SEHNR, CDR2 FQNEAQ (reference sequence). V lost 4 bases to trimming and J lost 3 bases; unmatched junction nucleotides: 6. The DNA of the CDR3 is TGTGCCAGCAGCTCCAGACAGGGGGGGGACACTGAAGCTTTCTTT. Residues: CASSSRQGGDTEAFF. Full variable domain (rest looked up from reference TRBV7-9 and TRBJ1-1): DTGVSQNPRHKITKRGQNVTFRCDPISEHNRLYWYRQTLGQGPEFLTYFQNEAQLEKSRLLSDRFSAERPKGSFSTLEIQRTEQGDSAMYLCASSSRQGGDTEAFFGQGTRLTVV.

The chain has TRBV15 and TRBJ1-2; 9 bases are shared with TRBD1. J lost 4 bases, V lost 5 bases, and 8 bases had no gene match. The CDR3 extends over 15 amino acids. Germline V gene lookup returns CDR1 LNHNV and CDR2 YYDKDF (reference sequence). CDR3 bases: TGTGCCACCAGCGACCGGACAGGGGACAGCTATGGCTACACCTTC. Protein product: CATSDRTGDSYGYTF.

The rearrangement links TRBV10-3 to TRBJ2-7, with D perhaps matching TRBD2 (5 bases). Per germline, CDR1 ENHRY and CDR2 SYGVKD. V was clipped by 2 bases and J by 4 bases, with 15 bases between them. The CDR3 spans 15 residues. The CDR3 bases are TGTGCCATCAGTGAGACGGCGATTCGGGGATACGAGCAGTACTTC. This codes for CAISETAIRGYEQYF.

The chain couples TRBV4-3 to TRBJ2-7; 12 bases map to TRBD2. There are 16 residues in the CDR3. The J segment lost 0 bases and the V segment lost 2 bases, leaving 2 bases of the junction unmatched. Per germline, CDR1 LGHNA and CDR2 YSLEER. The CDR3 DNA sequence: TGCGCCAGCAGCCAAACTAGCGGGGGGAGCTCCTACGAGCAGTACTTC. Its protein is CASSQTSGGSSYEQYF.

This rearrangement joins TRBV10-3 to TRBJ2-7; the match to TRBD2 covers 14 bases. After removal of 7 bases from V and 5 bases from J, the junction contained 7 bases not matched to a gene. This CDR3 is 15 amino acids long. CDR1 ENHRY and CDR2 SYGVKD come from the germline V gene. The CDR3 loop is CAINPGLAGVDEQYF. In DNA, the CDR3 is TGTGCCATCAACCCGGGACTAGCGGGAGTTGACGAGCAGTACTTC.

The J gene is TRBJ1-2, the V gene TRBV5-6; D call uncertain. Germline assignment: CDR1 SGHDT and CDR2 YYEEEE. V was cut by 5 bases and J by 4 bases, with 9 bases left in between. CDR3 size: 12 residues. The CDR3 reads CASRSYPYGYTF. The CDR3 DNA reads TGTGCCAGCAGGTCGTATCCCTATGGCTACACCTTC. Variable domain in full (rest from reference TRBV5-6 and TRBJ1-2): DAGVTQSPTHLIKTRGQQVTLRCSPKSGHDTVSWYQQALGQGPQFIFQYYEEEERQRGNFPDRFSGHQFPNYSSELNVNALLLGDSALYLCASRSYPYGYTFGSGTRLTVV.

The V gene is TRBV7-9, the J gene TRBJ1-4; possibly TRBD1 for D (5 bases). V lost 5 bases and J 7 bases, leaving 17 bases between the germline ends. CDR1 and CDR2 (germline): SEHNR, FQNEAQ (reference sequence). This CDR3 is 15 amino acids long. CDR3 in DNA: TGTGCCAGCAGCACACGGGACCTCGACTCTGAAAAACTGTTTTTT. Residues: CASSTRDLDSEKLFF.

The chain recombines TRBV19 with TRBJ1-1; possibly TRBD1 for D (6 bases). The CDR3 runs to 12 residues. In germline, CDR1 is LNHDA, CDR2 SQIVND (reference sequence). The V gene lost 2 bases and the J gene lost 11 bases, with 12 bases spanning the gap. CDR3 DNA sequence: TGTGCCAGTAGTATAACGACAGGCTTGGCTTTCTTT. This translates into CASSITTGLAFF.

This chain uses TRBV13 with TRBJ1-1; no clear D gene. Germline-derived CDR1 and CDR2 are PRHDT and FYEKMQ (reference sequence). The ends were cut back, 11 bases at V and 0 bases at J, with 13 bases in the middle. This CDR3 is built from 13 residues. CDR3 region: CACHVALNTEAFF. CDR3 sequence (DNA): TGTGCCTGCCATGTGGCGCTGAACACTGAAGCTTTCTTT.

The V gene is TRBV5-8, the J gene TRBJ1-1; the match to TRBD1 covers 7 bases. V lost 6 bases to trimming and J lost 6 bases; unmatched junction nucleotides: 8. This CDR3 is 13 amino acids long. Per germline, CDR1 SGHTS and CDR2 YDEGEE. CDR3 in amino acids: CASNQGVIPEAFF. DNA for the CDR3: TGTGCCAGCAACCAGGGGGTGATCCCTGAAGCTTTCTTT.

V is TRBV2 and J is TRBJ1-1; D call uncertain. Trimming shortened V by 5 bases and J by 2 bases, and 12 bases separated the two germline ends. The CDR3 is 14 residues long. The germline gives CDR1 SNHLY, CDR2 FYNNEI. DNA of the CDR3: TGTGCCAGCAGTACTTGGCCGTCCAACACTGAAGCTTTCTTT. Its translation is CASSTWPSNTEAFF.

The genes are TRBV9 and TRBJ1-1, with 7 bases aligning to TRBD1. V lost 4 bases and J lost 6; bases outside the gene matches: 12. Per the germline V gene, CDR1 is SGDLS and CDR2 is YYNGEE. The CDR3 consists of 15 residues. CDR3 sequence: CASSLTGAGDAEAFF. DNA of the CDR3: TGTGCCAGCAGCTTAACAGGGGCGGGAGACGCTGAAGCTTTCTTT.

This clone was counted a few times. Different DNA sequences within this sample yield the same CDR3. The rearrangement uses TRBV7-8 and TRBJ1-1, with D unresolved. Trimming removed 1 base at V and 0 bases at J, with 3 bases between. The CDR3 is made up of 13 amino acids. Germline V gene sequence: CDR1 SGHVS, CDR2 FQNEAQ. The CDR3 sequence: CASSLGMNTEAFF. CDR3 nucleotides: TGTGCCAGCAGCTTAGGGATGAACACTGAAGCTTTCTTT.

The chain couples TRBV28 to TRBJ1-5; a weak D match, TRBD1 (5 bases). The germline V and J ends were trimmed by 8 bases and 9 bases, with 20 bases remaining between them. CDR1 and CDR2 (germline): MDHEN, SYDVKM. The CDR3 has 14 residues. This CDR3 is CASGNKGRFMPQHF. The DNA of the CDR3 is TGTGCCAGCGGAAACAAGGGACGTTTTATGCCCCAGCATTTT.

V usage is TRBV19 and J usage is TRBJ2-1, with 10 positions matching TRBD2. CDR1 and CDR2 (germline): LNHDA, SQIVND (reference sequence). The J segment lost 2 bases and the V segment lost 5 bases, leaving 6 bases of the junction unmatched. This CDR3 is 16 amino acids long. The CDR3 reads CASSSRTSGTYNEQFF. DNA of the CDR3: TGTGCCAGTAGTTCCCGGACTAGCGGAACCTACAATGAGCAGTTCTTC.

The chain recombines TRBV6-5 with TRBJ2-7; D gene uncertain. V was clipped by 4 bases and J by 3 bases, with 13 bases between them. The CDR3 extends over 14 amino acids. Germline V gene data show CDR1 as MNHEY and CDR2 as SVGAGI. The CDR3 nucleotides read TGTGCCAGCAGTTTCCGAGACGTTGGCTACGAGCAGTACTTC. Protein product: CASSFRDVGYEQYF.

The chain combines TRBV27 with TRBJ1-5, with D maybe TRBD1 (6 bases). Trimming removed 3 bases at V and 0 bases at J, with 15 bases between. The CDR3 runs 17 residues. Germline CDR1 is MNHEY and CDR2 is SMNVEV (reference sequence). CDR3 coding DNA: TGTGCCAGCAGTTTTCTAGGCGGACAGAATAGCAATCAGCCCCAGCATTTT. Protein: CASSFLGGQNSNQPQHF.

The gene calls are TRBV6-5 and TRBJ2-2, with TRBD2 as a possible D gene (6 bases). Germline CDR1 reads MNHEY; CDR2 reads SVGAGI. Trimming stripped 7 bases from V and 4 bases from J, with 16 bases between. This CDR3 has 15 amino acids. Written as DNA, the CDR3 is TGTGCCAGCACCCCCCGTCGGGGGAGCACCGGGGAGCTGTTTTTT. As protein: CASTPRRGSTGELFF.

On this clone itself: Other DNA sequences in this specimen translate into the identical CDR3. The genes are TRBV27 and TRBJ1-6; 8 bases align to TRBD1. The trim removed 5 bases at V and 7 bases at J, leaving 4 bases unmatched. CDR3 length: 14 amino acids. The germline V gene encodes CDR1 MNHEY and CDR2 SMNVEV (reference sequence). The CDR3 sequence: CASSIDRGNSPLHF. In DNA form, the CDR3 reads TGTGCCAGCAGTATCGACAGGGGAAATTCACCCCTCCACTTT.

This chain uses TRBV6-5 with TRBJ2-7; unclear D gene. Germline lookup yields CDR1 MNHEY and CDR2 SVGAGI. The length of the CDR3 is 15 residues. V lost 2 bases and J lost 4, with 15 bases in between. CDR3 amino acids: CASSYAGPGSYEQYF. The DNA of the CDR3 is TGTGCCAGCAGTTACGCCGGACCAGGTAGTTACGAGCAGTACTTC.

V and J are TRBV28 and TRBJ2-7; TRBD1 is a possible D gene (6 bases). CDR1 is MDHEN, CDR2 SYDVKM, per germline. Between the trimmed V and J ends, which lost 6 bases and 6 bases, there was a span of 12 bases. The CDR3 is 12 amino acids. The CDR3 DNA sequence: TGTGCCAGCAGACCTACAGGGTTCGAGCAGTACTTC. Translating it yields CASRPTGFEQYF.

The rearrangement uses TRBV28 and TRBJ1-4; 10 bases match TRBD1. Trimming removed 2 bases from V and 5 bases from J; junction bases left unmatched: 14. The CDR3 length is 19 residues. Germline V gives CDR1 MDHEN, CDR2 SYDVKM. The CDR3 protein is CASSLNLETGGMVNEKLFF. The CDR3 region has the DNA TGTGCCAGCAGTTTAAATTTAGAGACAGGGGGCATGGTGAATGAAAAACTGTTTTTT.

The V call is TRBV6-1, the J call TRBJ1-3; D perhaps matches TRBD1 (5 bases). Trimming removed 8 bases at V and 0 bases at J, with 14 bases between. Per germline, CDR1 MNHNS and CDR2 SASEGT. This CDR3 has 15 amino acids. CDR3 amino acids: CASPGFHNSGNTIYF. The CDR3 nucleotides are TGTGCCAGCCCAGGGTTCCATAACTCTGGAAACACCATATATTTT.

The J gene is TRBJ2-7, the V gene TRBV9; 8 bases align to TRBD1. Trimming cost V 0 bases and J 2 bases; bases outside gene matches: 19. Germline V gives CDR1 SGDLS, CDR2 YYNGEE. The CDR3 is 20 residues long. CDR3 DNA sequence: TGTGCCAGCAGCGTAGACCCGACCGCCGACGGGACAGGCAACCCCTACGAGCAGTACTTC. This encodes CASSVDPTADGTGNPYEQYF.

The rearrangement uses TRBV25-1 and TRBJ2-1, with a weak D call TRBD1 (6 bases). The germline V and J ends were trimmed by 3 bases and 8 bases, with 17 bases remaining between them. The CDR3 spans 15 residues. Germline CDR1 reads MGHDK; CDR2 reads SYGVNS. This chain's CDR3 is CASSDPLTGLHEQFF. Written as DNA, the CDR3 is TGTGCCAGCAGTGATCCCCTGACAGGCCTCCATGAGCAGTTCTTC.